This is a list of T cell receptor beta chains from one sample in a study of T-cell reconstitution after alpha-beta-depleted transplantation in children. Using its own MiXCR run on the PCR reads, TCRdb lists one record per CDR3 protein. The data hold a few hundred thousand distinct CDR3 sequences, with around 20% observed a single time. The sample in question was PBMCs from the stem cell graft donor, obtained from the stem cell graft. All receptors come from a human donor who donated a stem cell graft to a child with acute myeloid leukemia. Both conserved end residues are part of each CDR3. The order of the fields is V gene, clone size, D gene, J gene, CDR3 protein, CDR3 DNA. D genes are given only for firm matches. Clone size is not always given. Where it is, it says once, few, many or a class for expanded clones.

V: TRBV7-2
size: -
D: TRBD2
J: TRBJ2-1
CDR3: CASSLASGLAVGSYNEQFF
DNA: TGTGCCAGCAGCTTAGCTTCGGGACTAGCGGTTGGCTCCTACAATGAGCAGTTCTTC

V: TRBV5-1
size: few
D: -
J: TRBJ2-1
CDR3: CASSIAPGTDYNEQFF
DNA: TGCGCCAGCAGCATCGCCCCCGGGACGGACTACAATGAGCAGTTCTTC

V: TRBV6-1
size: -
D: -
J: TRBJ1-5
CDR3: CASSEGVIQGRQPQHF
DNA: TGTGCCAGCAGTGAAGGGGTGATACAGGGAAGACAGCCCCAGCATTTT

V: TRBV5-1
size: few
D: TRBD2
J: TRBJ2-7
CDR3: CASSPSAGDYEQYF
DNA: TGCGCCAGCAGTCCCTCCGCGGGGGACTACGAGCAGTACTTC

V: TRBV19
size: -
D: -
J: TRBJ2-1
CDR3: CASSISRDIEQFF
DNA: TGTGCCAGTAGTATTTCCAGGGACATCGAGCAGTTCTTC

V: TRBV7-9
size: -
D: -
J: TRBJ1-1
CDR3: CASSRDGAAFF
DNA: TGTGCCAGCAGCCGCGATGGGGCGGCTTTCTTT

V: TRBV13
size: -
D: -
J: TRBJ1-1
CDR3: CASSPWGSSNTEAFF
DNA: TGTGCCAGCAGCCCCTGGGGCAGCTCGAACACTGAAGCTTTCTTT

V: TRBV29-1
size: many
D: -
J: TRBJ2-3
CDR3: CSVVYSATDTQYF
DNA: TGCAGCGTTGTATATTCGGCCACAGATACGCAGTATTTT

V: TRBV29-1
size: many
D: -
J: TRBJ2-7
CDR3: CSVERRRGYEQYF
DNA: TGCAGCGTTGAACGGCGCCGCGGCTACGAGCAGTACTTC

V: TRBV7-2
size: few
D: -
J: TRBJ1-5
CDR3: CASSLRVSNQPQHF
DNA: TGTGCCAGCAGCTTACGAGTTAGCAATCAGCCCCAGCATTTT

V: TRBV12-3/TRBV12-4
size: few
D: -
J: TRBJ1-1
CDR3: CASSLTPDRIYTEAFF
DNA: TGTGCCAGCAGTTTAACCCCCGACAGGATCTACACTGAAGCTTTCTTT

V: TRBV9
size: few
D: TRBD1
J: TRBJ1-1
CDR3: CASGGQGAAFF
DNA: TGTGCCAGCGGAGGACAGGGGGCGGCTTTCTTT

V: TRBV13
size: -
D: TRBD2
J: TRBJ2-7
CDR3: CASSLLWEGHYEQYF
DNA: TGTGCCAGCAGCTTGTTGTGGGAGGGCCACTACGAGCAGTACTTC

V: TRBV7-2
size: few
D: -
J: TRBJ1-2
CDR3: CASSLAGDNLHTF
DNA: TGTGCCAGCAGCTTAGCTGGGGACAACCTCCACACCTTC

V: TRBV5-1
size: few
D: -
J: TRBJ2-7
CDR3: CASSLRGDADAYEQYF
DNA: TGCGCCAGCAGCTTGAGAGGGGACGCCGATGCCTACGAGCAGTACTTC

V: TRBV6-5
size: few
D: -
J: TRBJ2-7
CDR3: CASSYWPLSEQYF
DNA: TGTGCCAGCAGTTATTGGCCCCTGAGCGAGCAGTACTTC

V: TRBV29-1
size: many
D: TRBD1
J: TRBJ2-3
CDR3: CSGGQGVADTQYF
DNA: TGCAGCGGGGGACAGGGGGTAGCAGATACGCAGTATTTT

V: TRBV7-3
size: many
D: -
J: TRBJ2-1
CDR3: CASSSSLSSYNEQFF
DNA: TGTGCCAGCAGCTCTTCGTTGAGCTCCTACAATGAGCAGTTCTTC

V: TRBV20-1
size: many
D: -
J: TRBJ2-3
CDR3: CSAQDRFYTDTQYF
DNA: TGCAGTGCCCAAGACAGGTTCTACACAGATACGCAGTATTTT

V: TRBV7-9
size: -
D: -
J: TRBJ2-1
CDR3: CASSLPTGRRNEQFF
DNA: TGTGCCAGCAGCTTACCGACAGGGAGGCGGAATGAGCAGTTCTTC

V: TRBV27
size: -
D: -
J: TRBJ1-1
CDR3: CASSLGTLNTEAFF
DNA: TGTGCCAGCAGTTTAGGGACACTGAACACTGAAGCTTTCTTT

V: TRBV15
size: -
D: TRBD2
J: TRBJ2-1
CDR3: CATSRRGGSYNEQFF
DNA: TGTGCCACCAGCAGACGGGGCGGGAGCTACAATGAGCAGTTCTTC

V: TRBV12-3/TRBV12-4
size: few
D: -
J: TRBJ1-1
CDR3: CASSLGQPNTEAFF
DNA: TGTGCCAGCAGTTTAGGACAGCCGAACACTGAAGCTTTCTTT

V: TRBV11-2
size: -
D: TRBD2
J: TRBJ2-7
CDR3: CASSLVGTSGRLEQYF
DNA: TGTGCCAGCAGCTTAGTGGGGACTAGCGGGAGGCTAGAGCAGTACTTC

V: TRBV10-3
size: many
D: TRBD2
J: TRBJ2-3
CDR3: CAISENEAGADADTQYF
DNA: TGTGCCATCAGTGAGAATGAGGCGGGAGCGGACGCAGATACGCAGTATTTT

V: TRBV25-1
size: few
D: -
J: TRBJ2-7
CDR3: CASSDFEQEFFYEQYF
DNA: TGTGCCAGCAGTGATTTTGAACAGGAGTTTTTCTACGAGCAGTACTTC

V: TRBV6-2/TRBV6-3
size: few
D: TRBD1
J: TRBJ1-1
CDR3: CASSYSIKTGLNTEAFF
DNA: TGTGCCAGCAGTTACTCGATCAAGACAGGGCTGAACACTGAAGCTTTCTTT

V: TRBV29-1
size: few
D: TRBD2
J: TRBJ2-1
CDR3: CSVATSGSEPYNEQFF
DNA: TGCAGCGTTGCAACTAGCGGGAGTGAACCCTACAATGAGCAGTTCTTC